Each of the 5 T cell receptor beta chains below was sequenced from the same sample in a study of T cell responses to AZD1222 COVID-19 vaccine. Sequencing used immunoSEQ multiplex PCR; TCRdb keeps in-frame clones, though not all of them. Among under 200,000 clones listed, approximately 93% were seen once. Sequenced material: peripheral blood, taken on day 0 of AZD1222 vaccination. All receptors derive from an adult in good health.

The gene calls are TRBV19 and TRBJ1-2, with a tentative D call TRBD1 (5 bases). The CDR3 runs to 19 residues. CDR1 and CDR2 from the germline V gene are LNHDA and SQIVND (reference sequence). V shed 5 bases and J shed 5 bases, with 30 bases lying between them. In nucleotides, the CDR3 is TGTGCCAGTAGTCCTACCCAGAGACAGCCTATTCAAGTAGGGTATGGCTACACCTTC. It is translated as CASSPTQRQPIQVGYGYTF.

CDR3 sequence (DNA): TGTGCCAGCAGTGGAACAGGGTACCTCTATGGCTACACCTTC. Its protein product is CASSGTGYLYGYTF. The rearrangement links TRBV25-1 to TRBJ1-2; maybe TRBD1 (6 bases). This CDR3 spans 14 amino acids. The V end was cut by 4 bases, the J end by 4 bases, with 13 bases between. Germline V gene data show CDR1 as MGHDK and CDR2 as SYGVNS.

In this sample, this clone turned up a few times. V gene TRBV6-1 combines with J gene TRBJ1-4; D not resolved. V was cut by 1 base and J by 7 bases, with 16 bases left in between. Germline CDR1 and CDR2: MNHNS and SASEGT. The CDR3 contains 16 residues. In DNA form, the CDR3 reads TGTGCCAGCAGTGAAGGGGTAGGACTGATTACTGAAAAACTGTTTTTT. Residues: CASSEGVGLITEKLFF.

The chain couples TRBV3-1 (or the pseudogene TRBV3-2) to TRBJ2-2; 14 nucleotides agree with TRBD2. J lost 6 bases, V lost 0 bases, and 3 bases had no gene match. The germline gives CDR1 LGHDT, CDR2 YNNKEL (reference sequence). The CDR3 sequence is 17 residues long. The CDR3, as DNA: TGTGCCAGCAGCCAAGACCGACTAGCGGGAGGGCCCGGGGAGCTGTTTTTT. It encodes CASSQDRLAGGPGELFF.

The V gene is TRBV7-9, the J gene TRBJ2-1, with TRBD1 as a possible D gene (5 bases). The V and J ends lost 5 bases and 1 base respectively, with 15 bases between them. The CDR3 runs 16 residues. In germline, CDR1 is SEHNR, CDR2 FQNEAQ (reference sequence). CDR3 protein: CASSTKDKESYNEQFF. The CDR3 coding sequence is TGTGCCAGCAGCACTAAGGACAAAGAGTCCTACAATGAGCAGTTCTTC.